This TCR beta chain was obtained from a study of neurological immune-mediated disorders. General study findings and limits: Across subjects, no CDR3 amino acid sequence appeared in expanded clones of more than one subject, a finding that suggested private repertoires in all groups.

This clonotype was observed at least ten times. Antigen unknown. cDNA was made by 5'RACE with 10-nucleotide random UMIs. One entry per CDR3 protein, called by TCRdb with MiXCR from the 5' RACE reads. Here the sample spans approximately 82,000 distinct CDR3 sequences, around an eighth being singletons. Unsorted libraries were generated from 2 million PBMCs held at -80 degrees C. Germline CDR1 is SEHNR and CDR2 is FQNEAQ (reference sequence). V was pared by 1 base and J by 4 bases, with 10 bases between. CDR3 size: 14 residues. The source is a woman aged 50 to 60 in good health. V is TRBV7-9 and J is TRBJ1-1; D is possibly TRBD1 (5 bases). The sample was PBMCs. DNA of the CDR3: TGTGCCAGCAGCTTAGGACCGGGGGGCACTGAAGCTTTCTTT. This gives the protein CASSLGPGGTEAFF.